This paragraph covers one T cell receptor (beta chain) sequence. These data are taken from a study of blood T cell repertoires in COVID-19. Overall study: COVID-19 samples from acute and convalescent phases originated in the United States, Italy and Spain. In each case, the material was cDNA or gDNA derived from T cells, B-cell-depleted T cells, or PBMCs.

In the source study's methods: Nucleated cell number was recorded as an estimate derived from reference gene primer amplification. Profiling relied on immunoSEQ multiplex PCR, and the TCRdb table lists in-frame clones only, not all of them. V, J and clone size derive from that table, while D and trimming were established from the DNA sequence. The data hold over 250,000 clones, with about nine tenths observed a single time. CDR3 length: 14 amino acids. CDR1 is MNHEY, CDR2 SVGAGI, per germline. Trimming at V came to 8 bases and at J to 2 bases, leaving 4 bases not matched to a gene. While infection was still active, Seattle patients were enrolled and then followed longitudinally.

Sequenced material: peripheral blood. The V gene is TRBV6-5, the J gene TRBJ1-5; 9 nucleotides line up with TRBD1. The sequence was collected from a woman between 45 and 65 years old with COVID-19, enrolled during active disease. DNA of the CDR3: TGTGCCAGCGGGACAGGGAGGGGCAATCAGCCCCAGCATTTT. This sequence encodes CASGTGRGNQPQHF.